This TCR beta chain was profiled in a study of blood T cells in healthy people across ages. A second PCR of about 6 to 11 cycles used a sample-barcoded 5' primer and a J-beta primer mix. Using its own MiXCR run on the 5' RACE reads, TCRdb lists one record per CDR3 protein. This sample yields 550,000 to 700,000 distinct CDR3 sequences, of which approximately 30% are seen a single time; around 18% belongs to the top ten. This clonotype was detected only a few times. CDR1 and CDR2 from the germline V gene are SQVTM and ANQGSEA. The CDR3 is 13 residues long. Between the trimmed V and J ends, which lost 5 bases and 2 bases, there was a span of 11 bases.

This receptor was obtained from a woman aged 70-85 years in good health. This chain links TRBV29-1 with TRBJ2-3; D not certain. The source material was blood. The CDR3 DNA follows: TGCAGCGTTAGTGAGCCTTACACAGATACGCAGTATTTT. It encodes CSVSEPYTDTQYF.